These T cell receptor beta chains were read from a single sample in a study of CD8 T cells in ankylosing spondylitis. Each CDR3 protein gets one entry after TCRdb re-called the 5' RACE reads with MiXCR. The sample holds a few hundred thousand distinct CDR3 sequences, 20% to 25% seen once. The sample consisted of blood, either unsorted or a sorted T cell fraction (not recorded which). The receptors shown here come from a male donor with ankylosing spondylitis or in good health (not recorded which). Both conserved end residues are part of each CDR3. The D gene is left open where the match is weak. Where a row states a size, it is once, few, many or the class of an expanded clone; other rows omit it.

.	few	TRBV30	TRBJ2-1	CALEQGGDEQFF	TGTGCCTTGGAGCAGGGGGGCGATGAGCAGTTCTTC
.	.	TRBV7-9	TRBJ2-5	CASSTSSTYQETQYF	TGTGCCAGCAGCACGTCCTCGACGTACCAAGAGACCCAGTACTTC
.	.	TRBV11-2	TRBJ1-3	CASSREAFPGNTIYF	TGTGCCAGCAGCCGGGAGGCCTTTCCTGGAAACACCATATATTTT
TRBD1	.	TRBV25-1	TRBJ1-1	CASSARTGANTEAFF	TGTGCCAGCAGTGCTAGGACAGGGGCGAACACTGAAGCTTTCTTT
.	.	TRBV4-1	TRBJ2-2	CASTGGGPTGELFF	TGCGCCAGCACAGGGGGGGGCCCCACCGGGGAGCTGTTTTTT
TRBD1	.	TRBV19	TRBJ1-2	CASHDRGTHGYTF	TGTGCCAGCCACGACAGGGGGACGCATGGCTACACCTTC
.	.	TRBV7-9	TRBJ2-1	CASSLPTDRNEQFF	TGTGCCAGCAGCCTACCGACAGACAGAAATGAGCAGTTCTTC
.	few	TRBV3-1	TRBJ2-5	CASSQDLEDASETQYF	TGTGCCAGCAGCCAAGATCTTGAGGACGCCTCAGAGACCCAGTACTTC
.	few	TRBV20-1	TRBJ1-6	CSARGWGGDSPLHF	TGCAGTGCCCGAGGTTGGGGGGGTGATTCACCCCTCCACTTT
.	few	TRBV12-3/TRBV12-4	TRBJ2-3	CASSTHPTGSPTDTQYF	TGTGCCAGCAGTACCCACCCTACAGGGTCCCCCACAGATACGCAGTATTTT
TRBD1	few	TRBV2	TRBJ1-1	CASSPTGDAGTEAFF	TGTGCCAGCAGTCCGACAGGGGACGCGGGCACTGAAGCTTTCTTT
.	.	TRBV5-1	TRBJ1-1	CASSLVGGGTEAFF	TGCGCCAGCAGCTTGGTCGGGGGAGGAACTGAAGCTTTCTTT
.	few	TRBV12-3/TRBV12-4	TRBJ2-1	CASSSGTTYNEQFF	TGTGCCAGCAGTTCCGGGACAACCTACAATGAGCAGTTCTTC
TRBD2	.	TRBV7-6	TRBJ2-1	CASSLGAGFNEQFF	TGTGCCAGCAGCTTAGGAGCGGGGTTTAATGAGCAGTTCTTC